The sample holds a few counts of the clone carrying this TCR beta chain. The junction had 14 bases not matched to a gene; V was cut back by 0 bases and J by 1 base. CDR3 size: 20 residues. The germline V gene has CDR1 MRHNA and CDR2 SNTAGT. These data originate in a study of blood T cell repertoires in COVID-19. Whole-study context: Acute-phase and convalescent COVID-19 samples originated in the United States, Italy and Spain. T cells, B-cell-depleted T cells, or PBMCs provided the cDNA or gDNA that served as material.

Patients at the Seattle site were enrolled during active infection and followed longitudinally. In the authors' workflow: Estimated nucleated cell counts came from reference gene primer amplification. Using immunoSEQ multiplex PCR, the repertoire was profiled, and TCRdb retains in-frame clones only, with some absent. V and J calls and clone size are copied from that table; D and trimming were computed from the DNA. The data show about 180,000 clones, roughly 84% seen once. The sequenced material came from peripheral blood. This TCR derives from an elderly man with COVID-19, enrolled during active disease. The V gene is TRBV6-4, the J gene TRBJ2-5; 10 positions agree with TRBD2. CDR3 sequence: CASSDSGNRGLAGAQETQYF. The CDR3 DNA is TGTGCCAGCAGTGACTCGGGGAATCGGGGGCTAGCGGGGGCCCAAGAGACCCAGTACTTC.